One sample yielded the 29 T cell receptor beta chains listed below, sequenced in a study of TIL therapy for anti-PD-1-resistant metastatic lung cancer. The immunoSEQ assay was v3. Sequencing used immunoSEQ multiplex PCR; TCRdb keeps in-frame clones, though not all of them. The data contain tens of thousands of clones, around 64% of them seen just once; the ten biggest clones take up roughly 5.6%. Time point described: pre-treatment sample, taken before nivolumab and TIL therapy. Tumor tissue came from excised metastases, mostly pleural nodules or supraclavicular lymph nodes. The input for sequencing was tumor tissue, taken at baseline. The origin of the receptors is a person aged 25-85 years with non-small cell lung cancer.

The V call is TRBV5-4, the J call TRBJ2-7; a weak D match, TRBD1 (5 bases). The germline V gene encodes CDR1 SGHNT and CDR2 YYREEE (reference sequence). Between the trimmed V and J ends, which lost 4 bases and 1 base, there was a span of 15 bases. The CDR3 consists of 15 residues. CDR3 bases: TGTGCCAGCAGCCAAGGAAGACAGCCATCCTACGAGCAGTACTTC. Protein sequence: CASSQGRQPSYEQYF.

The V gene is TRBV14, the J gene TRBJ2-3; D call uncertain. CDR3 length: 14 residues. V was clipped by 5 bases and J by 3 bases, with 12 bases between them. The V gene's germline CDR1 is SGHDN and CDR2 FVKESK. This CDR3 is CASSKPLSTDTQYF. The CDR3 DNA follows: TGTGCCAGCAGCAAACCCCTGAGTACAGATACGCAGTATTTT.

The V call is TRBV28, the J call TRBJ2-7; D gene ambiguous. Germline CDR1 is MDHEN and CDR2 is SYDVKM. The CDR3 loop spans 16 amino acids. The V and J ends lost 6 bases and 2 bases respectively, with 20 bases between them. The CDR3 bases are TGTGCCAGCAGGGTCGCTTGGGGTGAAAGGGCCTACGAGCAGTACTTC. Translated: CASRVAWGERAYEQYF. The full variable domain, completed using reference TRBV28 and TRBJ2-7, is DVKVTQSSRYLVKRTGEKVFLECVQDMDHENMFWYRQDPGLGLRLIYFSYDVKMKEKGDIPEGYSVSREKKERFSLILESASTNQTSMYLCASRVAWGERAYEQYFGPGTRLTVT.

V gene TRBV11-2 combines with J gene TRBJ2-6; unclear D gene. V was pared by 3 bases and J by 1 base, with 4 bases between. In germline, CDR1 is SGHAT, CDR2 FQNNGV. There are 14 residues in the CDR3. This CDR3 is CASSFNSGANVLTF. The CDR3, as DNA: TGTGCCAGCAGCTTTAATTCTGGGGCCAACGTCCTGACTTTC.

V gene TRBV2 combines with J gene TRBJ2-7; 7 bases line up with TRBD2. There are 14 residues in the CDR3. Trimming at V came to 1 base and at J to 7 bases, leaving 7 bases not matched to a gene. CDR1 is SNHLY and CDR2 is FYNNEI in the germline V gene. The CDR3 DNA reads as TGTGCCAGCAGTGAAGGCGGGAGAGCTATTGAGCAGTACTTC. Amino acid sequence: CASSEGGRAIEQYF.

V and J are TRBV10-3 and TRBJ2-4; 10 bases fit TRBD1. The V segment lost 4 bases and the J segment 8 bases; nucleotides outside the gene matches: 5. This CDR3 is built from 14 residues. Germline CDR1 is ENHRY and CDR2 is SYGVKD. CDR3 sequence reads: CAISGQGAGDIQYF. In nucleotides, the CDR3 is TGTGCCATCAGTGGACAGGGGGCGGGGGACATTCAGTACTTC.

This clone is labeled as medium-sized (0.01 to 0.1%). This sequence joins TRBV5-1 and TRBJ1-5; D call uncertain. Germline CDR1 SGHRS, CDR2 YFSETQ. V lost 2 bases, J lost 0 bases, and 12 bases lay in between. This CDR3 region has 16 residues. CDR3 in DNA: TGCGCCAGCAGCTTTGGGATAGGAGGTAGCAATCAGCCCCAGCATTTT. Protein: CASSFGIGGSNQPQHF. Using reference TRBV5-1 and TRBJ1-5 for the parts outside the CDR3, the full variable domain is KAGVTQTPRYLIKTRGQQVTLSCSPISGHRSVSWYQQTPGQGLQFLFEYFSETQRNKGNFPGRFSGRQFSNSRSEMNVSTLELGDSALYLCASSFGIGGSNQPQHFGDGTRLSIL.

CDR3 sequence reads: CASMRWAGDRYEQYF. DNA of the CDR3: TGTGCCAGCATGAGGTGGGCAGGGGACAGGTACGAGCAGTACTTC. This rearrangement joins TRBV2 to TRBJ2-7; 8 nucleotides agree with TRBD1. CDR3 size: 15 residues. The germline V gene encodes CDR1 SNHLY and CDR2 FYNNEI. V was clipped by 7 bases and J by 4 bases; unmatched bases: 12.

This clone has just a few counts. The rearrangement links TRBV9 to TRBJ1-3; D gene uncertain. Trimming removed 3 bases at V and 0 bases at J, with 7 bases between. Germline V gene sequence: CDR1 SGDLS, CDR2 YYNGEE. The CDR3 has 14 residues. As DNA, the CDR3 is TGTGCCAGCAGCGAAAGGGACTCTGGAAACACCATATATTTT. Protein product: CASSERDSGNTIYF.

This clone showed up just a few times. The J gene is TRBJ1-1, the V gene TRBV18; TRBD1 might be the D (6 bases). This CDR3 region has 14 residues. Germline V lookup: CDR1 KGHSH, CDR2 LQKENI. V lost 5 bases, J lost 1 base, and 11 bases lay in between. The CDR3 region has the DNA TGTGCCAGCTCAACAAAGACAGGGAACACTGAAGCTTTCTTT. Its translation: CASSTKTGNTEAFF.

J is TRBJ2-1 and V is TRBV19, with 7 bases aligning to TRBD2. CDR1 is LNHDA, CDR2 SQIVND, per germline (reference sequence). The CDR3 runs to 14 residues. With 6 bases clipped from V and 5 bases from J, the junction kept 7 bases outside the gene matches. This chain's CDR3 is CASSSRGSDNEQFF. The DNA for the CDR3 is TGTGCCAGTAGCTCGCGGGGGAGCGACAATGAGCAGTTCTTC. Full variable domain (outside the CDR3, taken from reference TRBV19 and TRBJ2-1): DGGITQSPKYLFRKEGQNVTLSCEQNLNHDAMYWYRQDPGQGLRLIYYSQIVNDFQKGDIAEGYSVSREKKESFPLTVTSAQKNPTAFYLCASSSRGSDNEQFFGPGTRLTVL.

CDR3 nucleotide sequence: TGTGCCAGCAGCTTAGCGGGGGGTCCAGCCCCGAATCAGCCCCAGCATTTT. Protein: CASSLAGGPAPNQPQHF. The chain links TRBV7-8 to TRBJ1-5; D possibly corresponds to TRBD1 (5 bases). Germline CDR1 is SGHVS and CDR2 is FQNEAQ. V shed 0 bases and J shed 4 bases, with 16 bases lying between them. CDR3 size: 17 residues. Full variable domain (remainder filled in from reference TRBV7-8 and TRBJ1-5): GAGVSQSPRYKVAKRGQDVALRCDPISGHVSLFWYQQALGQGPEFLTYFQNEAQLDKSGLPSDRFFAERPEGSVSTLKIQRTQQEDSAVYLCASSLAGGPAPNQPQHFGDGTRLSIL.

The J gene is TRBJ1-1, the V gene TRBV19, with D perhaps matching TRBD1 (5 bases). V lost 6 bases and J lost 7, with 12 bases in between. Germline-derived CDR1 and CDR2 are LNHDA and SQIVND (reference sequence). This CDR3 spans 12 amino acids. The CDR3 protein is CASRGPGGEAFF. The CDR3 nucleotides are TGTGCCAGTAGGGGGCCGGGAGGTGAAGCTTTCTTT.

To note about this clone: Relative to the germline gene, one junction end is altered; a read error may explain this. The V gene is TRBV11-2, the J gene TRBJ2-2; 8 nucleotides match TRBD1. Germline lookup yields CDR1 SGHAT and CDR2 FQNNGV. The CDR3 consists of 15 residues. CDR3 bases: TGTGCCAGCAGCCTAGACAGGGGAGGCACCGGGGAGCTGTTTTTT. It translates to CASSLDRGGTGELFF. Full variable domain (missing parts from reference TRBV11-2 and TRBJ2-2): EAGVAQSPRYKIIEKRQSVAFWCNPISGHATLYWYQQILGQGPKLLIQFQNNGVVDDSQLPKDRFSAERLKGVDSTLKIQPAKLEDSAVYLCASSLDRGGTGELFFGEGSRLTVL.

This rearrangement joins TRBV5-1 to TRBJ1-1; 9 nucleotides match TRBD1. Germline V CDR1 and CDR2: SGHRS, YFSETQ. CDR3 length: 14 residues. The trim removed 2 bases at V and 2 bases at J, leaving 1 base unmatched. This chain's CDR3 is CASSFTGGNTEAFF. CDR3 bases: TGCGCCAGCAGCTTTACAGGGGGCAACACTGAAGCTTTCTTT.

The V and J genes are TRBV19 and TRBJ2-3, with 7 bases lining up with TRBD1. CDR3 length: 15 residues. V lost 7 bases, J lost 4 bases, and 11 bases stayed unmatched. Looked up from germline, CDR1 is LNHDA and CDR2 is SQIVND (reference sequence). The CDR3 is CASKVGRGPADTQYF. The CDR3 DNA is TGTGCCAGTAAGGTTGGTAGGGGGCCGGCAGATACGCAGTATTTT.

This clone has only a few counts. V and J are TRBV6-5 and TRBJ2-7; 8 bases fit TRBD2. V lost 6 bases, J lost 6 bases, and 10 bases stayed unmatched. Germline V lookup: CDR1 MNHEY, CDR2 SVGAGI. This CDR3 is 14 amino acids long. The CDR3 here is CASSPTAGAGEQYF. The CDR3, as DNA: TGTGCCAGCAGCCCTACAGCGGGAGCTGGCGAGCAGTACTTC.

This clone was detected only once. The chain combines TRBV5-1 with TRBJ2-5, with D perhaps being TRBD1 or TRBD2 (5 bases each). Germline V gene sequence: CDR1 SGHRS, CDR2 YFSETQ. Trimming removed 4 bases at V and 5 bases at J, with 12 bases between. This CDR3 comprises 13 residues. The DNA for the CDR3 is TGCGCCAGCAGCATGGGACCTGCGGAGACCCAGTACTTC. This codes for CASSMGPAETQYF.

CDR3 loop: CAWSVVEETQYF. CDR3 bases: TGTGCCTGGAGTGTAGTGGAGGAGACCCAGTACTTC. The rearrangement joins TRBV30 to TRBJ2-5; no clear D gene. From germline, CDR1 is GTSNPN and CDR2 SVGIG (reference sequence). The CDR3 is made up of 12 amino acids. The germline V and J ends were trimmed by 0 bases and 5 bases, with 7 bases remaining between them.

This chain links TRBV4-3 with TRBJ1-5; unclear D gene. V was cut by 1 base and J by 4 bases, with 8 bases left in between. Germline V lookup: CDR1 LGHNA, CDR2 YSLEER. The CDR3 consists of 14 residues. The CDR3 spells CASSQVEFNQPQHF. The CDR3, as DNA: TGCGCCAGCAGCCAAGTGGAGTTTAATCAGCCCCAGCATTTT.

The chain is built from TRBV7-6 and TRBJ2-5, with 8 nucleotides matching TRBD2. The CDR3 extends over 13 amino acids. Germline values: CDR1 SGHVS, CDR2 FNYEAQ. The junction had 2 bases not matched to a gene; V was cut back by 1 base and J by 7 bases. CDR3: CASSLDRGGTQYF. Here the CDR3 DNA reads TGTGCCAGCAGCTTAGATCGGGGGGGGACCCAGTACTTC.

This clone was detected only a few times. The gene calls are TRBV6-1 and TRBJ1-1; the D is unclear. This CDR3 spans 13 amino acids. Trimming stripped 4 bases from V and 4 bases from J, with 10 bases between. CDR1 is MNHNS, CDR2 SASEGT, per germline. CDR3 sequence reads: CASSVGPITEAFF. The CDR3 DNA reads TGTGCCAGCAGTGTCGGACCGATCACTGAAGCTTTCTTT.

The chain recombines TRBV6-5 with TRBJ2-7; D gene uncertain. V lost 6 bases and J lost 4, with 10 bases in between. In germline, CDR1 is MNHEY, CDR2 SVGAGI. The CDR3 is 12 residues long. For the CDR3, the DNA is TGTGCCAGCAGGAAAGACGGGTACGAGCAGTACTTC. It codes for CASRKDGYEQYF.

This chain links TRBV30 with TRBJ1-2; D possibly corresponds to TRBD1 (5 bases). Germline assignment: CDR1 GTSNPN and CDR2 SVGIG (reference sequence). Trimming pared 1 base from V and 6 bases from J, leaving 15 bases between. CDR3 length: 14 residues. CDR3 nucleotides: TGTGCCTGGAGTGGGGTTCTGGGGCTCGATGGCTACACCTTC. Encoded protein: CAWSGVLGLDGYTF.

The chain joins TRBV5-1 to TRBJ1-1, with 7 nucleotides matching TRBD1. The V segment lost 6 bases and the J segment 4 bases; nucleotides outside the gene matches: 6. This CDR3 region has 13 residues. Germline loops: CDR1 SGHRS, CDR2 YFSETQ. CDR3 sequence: CASTQGFGTEAFF. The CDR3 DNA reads TGCGCCAGCACACAGGGGTTCGGCACTGAAGCTTTCTTT.

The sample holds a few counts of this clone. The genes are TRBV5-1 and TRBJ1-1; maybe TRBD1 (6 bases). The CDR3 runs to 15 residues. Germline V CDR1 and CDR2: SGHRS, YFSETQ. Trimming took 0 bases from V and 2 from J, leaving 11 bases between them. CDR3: CASSLVGAGNTEAFF. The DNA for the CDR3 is TGCGCCAGCAGCTTGGTGGGGGCGGGAAACACTGAAGCTTTCTTT.

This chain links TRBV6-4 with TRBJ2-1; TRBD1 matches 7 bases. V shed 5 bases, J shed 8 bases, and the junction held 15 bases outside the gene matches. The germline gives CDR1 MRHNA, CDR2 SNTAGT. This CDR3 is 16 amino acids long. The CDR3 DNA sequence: TGTGCCAGCAGTAAACAACAGGGGCCCTCTTTGGATGAGCAGTTCTTC. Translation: CASSKQQGPSLDEQFF.

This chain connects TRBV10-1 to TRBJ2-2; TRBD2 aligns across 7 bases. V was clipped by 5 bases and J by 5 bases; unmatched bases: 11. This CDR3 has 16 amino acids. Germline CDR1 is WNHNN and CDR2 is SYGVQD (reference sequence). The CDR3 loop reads CASSRPAGAGTGELFF. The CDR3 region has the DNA TGCGCCAGCAGTCGTCCCGCGGGAGCGGGGACCGGGGAGCTGTTTTTT.

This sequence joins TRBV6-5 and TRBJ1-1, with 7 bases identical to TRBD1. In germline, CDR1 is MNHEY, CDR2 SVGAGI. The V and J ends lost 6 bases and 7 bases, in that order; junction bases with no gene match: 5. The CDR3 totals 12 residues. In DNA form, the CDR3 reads TGTGCCAGCAGCCGAGGGACAGATGAAGCTTTCTTT. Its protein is CASSRGTDEAFF.